This paragraph reports one T cell receptor beta chain. What it binds is unknown. The source of the sample is a study of CD4 T cells in relation to SARS-CoV-2 and coronaviruses. Study at large: ViraFEST: roughly 10-day antigen culture of PBMCs, then TCR beta CDR3 sequencing.

Study-level results: Memory recall responses, not primary responses primed in culture, are what the assay detects.

Produced via immunoSEQ multiplex PCR; TCRdb's table is partial and in-frame only. The sample has about 34,000 clones, about 76% seen once; the top ten hold nearly 3.5%. With V trimmed by 4 bases and J by 4 bases, 12 bases remained unmatched. Germline values: CDR1 MDHEN, CDR2 SYDVKM. The CDR3 is made up of 17 amino acids. Material for sequencing was memory CD4+ T cells from PBMCs, cultured in vitro. The chain links TRBV28 to TRBJ1-3; 8 nucleotides line up with TRBD1. The receptor comes from an adult with COVID-19. CDR3 coding DNA: TGTGCCAGCAGTTCATACCACCGACAGGGGCAGGGAAACACCATATATTTT. It yields the protein CASSSYHRQGQGNTIYF.